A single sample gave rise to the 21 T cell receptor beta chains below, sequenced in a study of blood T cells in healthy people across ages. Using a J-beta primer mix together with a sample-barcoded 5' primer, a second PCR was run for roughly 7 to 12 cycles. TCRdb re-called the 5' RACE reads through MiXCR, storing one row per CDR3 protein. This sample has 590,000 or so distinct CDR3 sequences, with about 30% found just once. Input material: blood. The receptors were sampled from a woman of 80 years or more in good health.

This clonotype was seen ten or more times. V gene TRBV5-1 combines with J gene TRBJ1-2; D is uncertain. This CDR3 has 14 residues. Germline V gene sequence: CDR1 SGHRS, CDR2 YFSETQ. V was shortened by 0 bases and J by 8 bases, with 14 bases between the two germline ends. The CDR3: CASSLDSRREGYTF. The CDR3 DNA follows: TGCGCCAGCAGCTTGGATTCAAGGAGGGAGGGCTACACCTTC. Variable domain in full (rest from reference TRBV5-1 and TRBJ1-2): KAGVTQTPRYLIKTRGQQVTLSCSPISGHRSVSWYQQTPGQGLQFLFEYFSETQRNKGNFPGRFSGRQFSNSRSEMNVSTLELGDSALYLCASSLDSRREGYTFGSGTRLTVV.

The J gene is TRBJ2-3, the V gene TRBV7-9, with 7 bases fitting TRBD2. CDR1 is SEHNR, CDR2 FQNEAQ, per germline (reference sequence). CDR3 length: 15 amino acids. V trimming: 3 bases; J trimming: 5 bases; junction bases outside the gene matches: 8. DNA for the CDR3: TGTGCCAGCAGCTTTAGAGGCAGGGAGGGAGATACGCAGTATTTT. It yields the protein CASSFRGREGDTQYF.

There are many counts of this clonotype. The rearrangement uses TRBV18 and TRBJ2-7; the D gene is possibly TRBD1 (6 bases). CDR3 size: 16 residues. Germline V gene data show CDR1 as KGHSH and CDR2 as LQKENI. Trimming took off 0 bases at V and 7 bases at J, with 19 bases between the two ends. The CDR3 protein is CASSPPMRGSAGEQYF. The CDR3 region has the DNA TGTGCCAGCTCACCACCGATGAGGGGGTCAGCTGGTGAGCAGTACTTC.

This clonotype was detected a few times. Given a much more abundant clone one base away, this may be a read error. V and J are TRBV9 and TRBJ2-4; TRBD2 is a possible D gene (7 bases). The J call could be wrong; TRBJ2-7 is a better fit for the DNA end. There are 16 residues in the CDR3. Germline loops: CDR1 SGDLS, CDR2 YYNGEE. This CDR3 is CASSVGGGTTLYEQYF. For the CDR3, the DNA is TGTGCCAGCAGCGTGGGAGGGGGGACTACGTTGTACGAGCAGTACTTC.

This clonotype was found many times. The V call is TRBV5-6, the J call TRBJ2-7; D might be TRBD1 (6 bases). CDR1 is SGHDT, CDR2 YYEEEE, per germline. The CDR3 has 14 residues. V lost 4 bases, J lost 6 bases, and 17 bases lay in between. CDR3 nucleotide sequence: TGTGCCAGCAGCGGTGATACAGGGACCGCCGAGCAGTACTTC. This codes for CASSGDTGTAEQYF.

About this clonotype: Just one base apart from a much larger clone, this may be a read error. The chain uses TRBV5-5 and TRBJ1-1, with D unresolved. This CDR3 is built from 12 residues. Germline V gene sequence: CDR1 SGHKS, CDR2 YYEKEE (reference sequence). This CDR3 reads CASSLDLTETFF. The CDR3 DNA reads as TGTGCCAGCAGCTTGGATCTCACTGAAACTTTCTTT.

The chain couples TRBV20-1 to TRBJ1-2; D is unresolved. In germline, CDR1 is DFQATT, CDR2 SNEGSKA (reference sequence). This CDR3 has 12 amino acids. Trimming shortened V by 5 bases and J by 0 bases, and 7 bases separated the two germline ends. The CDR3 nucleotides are TGCAGTGCTCGCAGGCCTAACTATGGCTACACCTTC. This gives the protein CSARRPNYGYTF.

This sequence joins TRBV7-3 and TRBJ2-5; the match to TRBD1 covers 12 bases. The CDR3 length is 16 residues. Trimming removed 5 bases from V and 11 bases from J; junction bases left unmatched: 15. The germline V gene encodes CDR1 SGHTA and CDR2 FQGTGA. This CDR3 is CASSPLGTGGINEQYF. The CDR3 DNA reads TGTGCCAGCAGCCCCCTTGGGACAGGGGGCATCAATGAGCAGTACTTC. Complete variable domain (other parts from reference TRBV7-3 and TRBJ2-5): GAGVSQTPSNKVTEKGKYVELRCDPISGHTALYWYRQSLGQGPEFLIYFQGTGAADDSGLPNDRFFAVRPEGSVSTLKIQRTERGDSAVYLCASSPLGTGGINEQYFGPGTRLLVL.

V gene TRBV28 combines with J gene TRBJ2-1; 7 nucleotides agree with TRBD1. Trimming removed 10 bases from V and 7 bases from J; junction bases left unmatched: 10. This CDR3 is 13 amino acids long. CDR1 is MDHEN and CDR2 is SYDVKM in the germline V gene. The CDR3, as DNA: TGTGCCACTTATGACAGGGACGGAAATGAGCAGTTCTTC. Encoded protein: CATYDRDGNEQFF.

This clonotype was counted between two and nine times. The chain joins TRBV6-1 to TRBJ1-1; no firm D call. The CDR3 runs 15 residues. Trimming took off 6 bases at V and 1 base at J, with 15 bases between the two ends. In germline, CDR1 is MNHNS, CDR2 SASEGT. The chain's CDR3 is CASRMGASGNTEAFF. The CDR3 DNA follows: TGTGCCAGCAGGATGGGCGCAAGTGGGAACACTGAAGCTTTCTTT.

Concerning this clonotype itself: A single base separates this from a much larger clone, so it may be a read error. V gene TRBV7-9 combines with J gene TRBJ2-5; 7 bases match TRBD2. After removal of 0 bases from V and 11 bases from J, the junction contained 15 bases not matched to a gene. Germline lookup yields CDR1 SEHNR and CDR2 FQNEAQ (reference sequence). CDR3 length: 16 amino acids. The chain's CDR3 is CASSLAGGGVYNEQYF. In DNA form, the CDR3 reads TGTGCCAGCAGCTTAGCCGGCGGGGGAGTGTACAATGAGCAGTACTTC.

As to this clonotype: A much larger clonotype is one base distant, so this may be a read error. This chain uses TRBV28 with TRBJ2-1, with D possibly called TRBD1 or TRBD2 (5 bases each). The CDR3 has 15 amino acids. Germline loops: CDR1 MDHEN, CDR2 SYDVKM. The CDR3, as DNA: TGTGCCAGCGGCCGGGACGGCAATCCCCGCAATGAGCGGTTCTTC. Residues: CASGRDGNPRNERFF.

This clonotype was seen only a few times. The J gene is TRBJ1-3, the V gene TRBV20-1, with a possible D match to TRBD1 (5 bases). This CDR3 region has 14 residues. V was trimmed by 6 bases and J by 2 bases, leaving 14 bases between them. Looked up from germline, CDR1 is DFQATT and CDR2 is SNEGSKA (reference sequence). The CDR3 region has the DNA TGCAGTGCGCGGGGGACGGTGACTGGAAACACCATATATTTT. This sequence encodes CSARGTVTGNTIYF.

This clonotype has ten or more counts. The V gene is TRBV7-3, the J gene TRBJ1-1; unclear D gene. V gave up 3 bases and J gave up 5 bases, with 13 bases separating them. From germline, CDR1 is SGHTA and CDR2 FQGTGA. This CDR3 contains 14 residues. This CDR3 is CASSLKSKGTEAFF. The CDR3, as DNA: TGTGCCAGCAGCTTGAAATCGAAGGGTACTGAAGCTTTCTTT.

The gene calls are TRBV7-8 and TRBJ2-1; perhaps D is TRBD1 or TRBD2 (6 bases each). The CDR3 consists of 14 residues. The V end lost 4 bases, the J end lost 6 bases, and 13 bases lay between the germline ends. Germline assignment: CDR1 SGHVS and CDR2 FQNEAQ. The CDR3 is CASSSGGHINEQFF. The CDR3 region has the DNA TGTGCCAGCAGCTCCGGGGGACATATCAATGAGCAGTTCTTC. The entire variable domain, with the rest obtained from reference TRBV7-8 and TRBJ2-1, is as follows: GAGVSQSPRYKVAKRGQDVALRCDPISGHVSLFWYQQALGQGPEFLTYFQNEAQLDKSGLPSDRFFAERPEGSVSTLKIQRTQQEDSAVYLCASSSGGHINEQFFGPGTRLTVL.

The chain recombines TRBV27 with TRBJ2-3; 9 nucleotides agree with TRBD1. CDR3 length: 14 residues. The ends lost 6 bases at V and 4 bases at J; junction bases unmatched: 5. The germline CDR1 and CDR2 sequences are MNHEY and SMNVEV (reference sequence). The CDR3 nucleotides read TGTGCCAGCAGCATGGGACAGGGTTCAGATACGCAGTATTTT. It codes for CASSMGQGSDTQYF.

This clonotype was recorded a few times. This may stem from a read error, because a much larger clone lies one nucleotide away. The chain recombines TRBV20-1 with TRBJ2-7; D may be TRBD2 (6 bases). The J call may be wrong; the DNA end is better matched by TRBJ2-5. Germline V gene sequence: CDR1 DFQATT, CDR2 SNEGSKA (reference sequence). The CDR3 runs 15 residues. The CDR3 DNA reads TGCAGTGCTAGAGTCCCGTCGGGACTCCAAGGGACCCAGTACTTC. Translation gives CSARVPSGLQGTQYF.

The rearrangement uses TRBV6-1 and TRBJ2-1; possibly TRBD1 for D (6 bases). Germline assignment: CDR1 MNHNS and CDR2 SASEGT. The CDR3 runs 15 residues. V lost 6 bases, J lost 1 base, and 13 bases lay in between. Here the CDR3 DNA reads TGTGCCAGCAGCGTAGGGGGTTTTTCCTACAATGAGCAGTTCTTC. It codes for CASSVGGFSYNEQFF.

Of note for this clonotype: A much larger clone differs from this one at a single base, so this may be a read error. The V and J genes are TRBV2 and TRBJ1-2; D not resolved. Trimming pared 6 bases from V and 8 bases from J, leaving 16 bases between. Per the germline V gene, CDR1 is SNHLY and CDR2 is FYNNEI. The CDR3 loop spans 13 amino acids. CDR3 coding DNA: TGTGCCAGCAGCTCGAATCCCCGATGGGGCTACACCTTC. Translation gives CASSSNPRWGYTF.

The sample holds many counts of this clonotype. The CDR3 protein is CASSQLAGRGLYNEQFF. The CDR3 region has the DNA TGCGCCAGCAGCCAATTAGCCGGGCGGGGGCTATACAATGAGCAGTTCTTC. This chain uses TRBV5-1 with TRBJ2-1; tentatively, D is TRBD2 (7 bases). This CDR3 comprises 17 residues. Germline loops: CDR1 SGHRS, CDR2 YFSETQ. Deletions cut 4 bases from V and 4 bases from J, with 21 bases between.

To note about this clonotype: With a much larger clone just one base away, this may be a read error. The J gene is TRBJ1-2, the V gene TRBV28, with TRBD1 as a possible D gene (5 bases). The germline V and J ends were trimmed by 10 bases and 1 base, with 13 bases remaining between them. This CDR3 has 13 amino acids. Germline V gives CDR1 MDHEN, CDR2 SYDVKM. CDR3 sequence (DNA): TGTGCCACCCGGGACGGGTTTAACTATGGCTACACCTTC. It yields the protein CATRDGFNYGYTF.